A single T cell receptor (beta chain) is shown here with its context. The CDR3 extends over 12 amino acids. Germline assignment: CDR1 MNHNS and CDR2 SASEGT. Trimming cost V 5 bases and J 4 bases; bases outside gene matches: 1. The source of the sample is a study of shared clonotypes between healthy human individuals. Here immunoSEQ multiplex PCR was the method, and the copy in TCRdb shows in-frame clones only, minus some. Of 550,000 to 850,000 clones in the sample, over 65% were seen once. The sequence derives from a woman under 40 in good health. The sample was memory CD4+ T cells sorted from blood. This sample's subset: CD45RA-negative fraction. The chain carries TRBV6-1 and TRBJ1-2, with 7 bases that match TRBD1. CDR3 bases: TGTGCCAGCAGTAGACAGGGCTATGGCTACACCTTC. This codes for CASSRQGYGYTF.